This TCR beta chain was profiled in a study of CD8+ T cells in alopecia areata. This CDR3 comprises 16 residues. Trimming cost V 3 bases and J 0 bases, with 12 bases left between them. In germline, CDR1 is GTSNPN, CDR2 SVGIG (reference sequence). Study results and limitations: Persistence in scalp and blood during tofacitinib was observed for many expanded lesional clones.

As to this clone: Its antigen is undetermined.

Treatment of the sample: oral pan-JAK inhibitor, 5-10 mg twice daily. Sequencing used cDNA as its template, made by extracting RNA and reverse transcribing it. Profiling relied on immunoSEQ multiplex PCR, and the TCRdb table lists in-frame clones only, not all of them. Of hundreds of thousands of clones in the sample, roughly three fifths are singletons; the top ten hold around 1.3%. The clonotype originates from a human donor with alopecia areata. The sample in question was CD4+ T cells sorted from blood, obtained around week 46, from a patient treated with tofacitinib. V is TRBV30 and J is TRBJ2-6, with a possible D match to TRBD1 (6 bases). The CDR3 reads CAWRTWGHSGANVLTF. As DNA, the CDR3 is TGTGCCTGGAGGACTTGGGGGCACTCTGGGGCCAACGTCCTGACTTTC.